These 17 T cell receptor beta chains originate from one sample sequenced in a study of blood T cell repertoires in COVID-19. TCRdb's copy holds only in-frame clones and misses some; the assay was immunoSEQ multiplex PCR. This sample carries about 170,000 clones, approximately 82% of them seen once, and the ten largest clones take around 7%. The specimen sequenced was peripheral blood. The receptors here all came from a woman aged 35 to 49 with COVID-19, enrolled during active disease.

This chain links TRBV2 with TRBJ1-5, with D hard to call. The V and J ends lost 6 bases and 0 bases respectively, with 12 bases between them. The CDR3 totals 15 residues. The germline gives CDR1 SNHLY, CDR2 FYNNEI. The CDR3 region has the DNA TGTGCCAGCAGAGATTTGAGGTATAGCAATCAGCCCCAGCATTTT. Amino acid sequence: CASRDLRYSNQPQHF.

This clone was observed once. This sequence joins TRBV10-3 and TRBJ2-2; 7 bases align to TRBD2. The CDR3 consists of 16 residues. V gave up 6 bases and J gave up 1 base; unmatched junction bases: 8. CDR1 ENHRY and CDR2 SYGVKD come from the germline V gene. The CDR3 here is CAIRGVAGVNTGELFF. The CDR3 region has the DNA TGTGCCATCAGAGGGGTCGCGGGAGTGAACACCGGGGAGCTGTTTTTT.

The CDR3 loop is CASSQDPGQGSGYTF. In DNA, the CDR3 is TGCGCCAGCAGCCAAGATCCGGGTCAGGGGTCCGGCTACACCTTC. The chain joins TRBV4-1 to TRBJ1-2; D perhaps matches TRBD1 (6 bases). The germline V gene encodes CDR1 MGHRA and CDR2 YSYEKL. This CDR3 comprises 15 residues. V lost 0 bases and J 8 bases, leaving 16 bases between the germline ends.

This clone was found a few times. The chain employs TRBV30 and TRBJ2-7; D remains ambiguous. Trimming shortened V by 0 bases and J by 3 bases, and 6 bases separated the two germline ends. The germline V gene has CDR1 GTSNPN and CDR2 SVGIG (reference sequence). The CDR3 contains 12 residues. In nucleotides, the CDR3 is TGTGCCTGGAGTGTGTCGTACTACGAGCAGTACTTC. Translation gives CAWSVSYYEQYF.

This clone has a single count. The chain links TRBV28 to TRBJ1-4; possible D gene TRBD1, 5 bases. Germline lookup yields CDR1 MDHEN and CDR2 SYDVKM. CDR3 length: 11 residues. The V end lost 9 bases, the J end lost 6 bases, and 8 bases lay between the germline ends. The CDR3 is CASDSHEKLFF. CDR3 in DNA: TGTGCCAGTGACAGTCATGAAAAACTGTTTTTT.

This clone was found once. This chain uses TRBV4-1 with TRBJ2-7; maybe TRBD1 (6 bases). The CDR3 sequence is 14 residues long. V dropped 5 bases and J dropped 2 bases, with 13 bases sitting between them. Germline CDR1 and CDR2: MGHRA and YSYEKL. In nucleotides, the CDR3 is TGCGCCAGCAGCTTACGACAGGCGGCCTACGAGCAGTACTTC. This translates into CASSLRQAAYEQYF.

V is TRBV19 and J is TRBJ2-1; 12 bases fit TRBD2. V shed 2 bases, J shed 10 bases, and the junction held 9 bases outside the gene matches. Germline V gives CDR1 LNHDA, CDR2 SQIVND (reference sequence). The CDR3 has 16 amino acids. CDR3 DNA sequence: TGTGCCAGTAGTATATTCCCCGGACTAGCGGGGAACGAGCAGTTCTTC. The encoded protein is CASSIFPGLAGNEQFF.

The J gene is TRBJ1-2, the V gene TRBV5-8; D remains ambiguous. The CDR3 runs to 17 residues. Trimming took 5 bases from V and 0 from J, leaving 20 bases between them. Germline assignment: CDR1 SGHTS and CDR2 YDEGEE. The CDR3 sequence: CASSSERYSKANYGYTF. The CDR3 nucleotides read TGTGCCAGCAGTTCCGAACGGTACAGCAAAGCTAACTATGGCTACACCTTC.

CDR3 DNA: TGTGCCAGCAGTCCGGGTGATCAGCCCCAGCATTTT. Residues: CASSPGDQPQHF. The chain couples TRBV12-3 or TRBV12-4 to TRBJ1-5, with no clear D. V was trimmed by 5 bases and J by 5 bases, leaving 7 bases between them. This CDR3 comprises 12 residues.

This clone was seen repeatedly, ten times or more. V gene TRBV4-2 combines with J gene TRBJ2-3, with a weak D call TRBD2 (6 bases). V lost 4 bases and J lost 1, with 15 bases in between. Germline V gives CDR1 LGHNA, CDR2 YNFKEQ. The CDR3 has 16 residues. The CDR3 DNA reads TGTGCCAGCAGCCCCTGGAGGGGCTTGGGCACAGATACGCAGTATTTT. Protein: CASSPWRGLGTDTQYF.

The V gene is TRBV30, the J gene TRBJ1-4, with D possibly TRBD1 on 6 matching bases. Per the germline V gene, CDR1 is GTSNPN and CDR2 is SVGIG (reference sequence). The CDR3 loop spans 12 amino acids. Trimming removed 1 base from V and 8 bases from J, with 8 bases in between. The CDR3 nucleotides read TGTGCCTGGAGTGGGACAGAGGAAAAACTGTTTTTT. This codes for CAWSGTEEKLFF.

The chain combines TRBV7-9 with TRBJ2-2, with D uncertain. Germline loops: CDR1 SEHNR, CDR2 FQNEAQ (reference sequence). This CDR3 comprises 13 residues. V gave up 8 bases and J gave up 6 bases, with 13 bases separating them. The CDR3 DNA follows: TGTGCCAGCCGCTCCCGAGCACCCGGGGAGCTGTTTTTT. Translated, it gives CASRSRAPGELFF.

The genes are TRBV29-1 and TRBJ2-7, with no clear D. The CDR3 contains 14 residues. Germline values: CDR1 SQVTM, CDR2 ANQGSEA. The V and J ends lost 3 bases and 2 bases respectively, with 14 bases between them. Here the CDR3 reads CSVEWLARPYEQYF. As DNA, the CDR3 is TGCAGCGTTGAGTGGTTAGCCCGCCCCTACGAGCAGTACTTC.

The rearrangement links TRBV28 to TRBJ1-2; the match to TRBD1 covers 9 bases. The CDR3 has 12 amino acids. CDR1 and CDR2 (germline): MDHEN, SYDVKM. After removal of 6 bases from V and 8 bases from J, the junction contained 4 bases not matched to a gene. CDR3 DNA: TGTGCCAGCAGCGGGACAGGGTTCGGCTACACCTTC. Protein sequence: CASSGTGFGYTF.

As DNA, the CDR3 is TGTGCCTGGAGCGGTGGACTGCTAGTCCAAGAGACCCAGTACTTC. Its translation is CAWSGGLLVQETQYF. This chain links TRBV30 with TRBJ2-5, with D possibly being TRBD2 (5 bases). The CDR3 sequence is 15 residues long. In germline, CDR1 is GTSNPN, CDR2 SVGIG (reference sequence). V lost 3 bases and J lost 1, with 15 bases in between.

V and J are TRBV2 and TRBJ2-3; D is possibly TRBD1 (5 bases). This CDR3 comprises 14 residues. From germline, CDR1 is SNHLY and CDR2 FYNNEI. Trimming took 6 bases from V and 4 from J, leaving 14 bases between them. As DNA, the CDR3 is TGTGCCAGCAGGTCAGGGATGGGCCCAGATACGCAGTATTTT. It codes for CASRSGMGPDTQYF.

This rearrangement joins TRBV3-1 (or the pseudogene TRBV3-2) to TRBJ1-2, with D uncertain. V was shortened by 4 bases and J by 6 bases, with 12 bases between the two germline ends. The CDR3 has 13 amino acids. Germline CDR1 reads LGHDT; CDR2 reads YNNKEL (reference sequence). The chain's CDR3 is CASSPTRRDGYTF. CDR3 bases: TGTGCCAGCAGCCCAACCAGGAGGGATGGCTACACCTTC.